Listed below are T cell receptor beta chains from one sample, sequenced in a study of spatial heterogeneity in lung cancer. TCRdb reprocessed the 5' RACE reads via MiXCR and lists one record per CDR3 protein. Found here are 18,000 or so distinct CDR3 sequences, 5% to 7% of them singletons; the top ten hold about 9.4%. This specimen was lung tumor tissue, taken at surgery. These receptors originate from a female donor with early-stage non-small cell lung cancer. CDR3s include the opening cysteine and the closing phenylalanine or tryptophan. Each record gives: V gene, clone size, D gene, CDR3 length, J gene, CDR3 DNA, CDR3 protein. A D gene is named only where the DNA matches it firmly. Part of the rows lack a size; the others show once, few, many or a class for expanded clones.

>TRBV19|medium-sized|NA|15|TRBJ1-4
TGTGCCAGTTCTGGGGGCGCGGCAACTAATGAAAAACTGTTTTTT
CASSGGAATNEKLFF
>TRBV20-1|NA|NA|14|TRBJ2-1
TGCAGTGCTAGACCGGGACGAGAGGTTGATGAGCAGTTCTTC
CSARPGREVDEQFF
>TRBV29-1|many|TRBD1|15|TRBJ2-4
TGCAGCGTTGGCCCGGGACAGGGAATGAAAAACATTCAGTACTTC
CSVGPGQGMKNIQYF
>TRBV6-1|many|NA|14|TRBJ2-7
TGTGCCAGCAGTGATTGGGACGGCCTTTACGAGCAGTACTTC
CASSDWDGLYEQYF
>TRBV2|NA|TRBD1|19|TRBJ2-2
TGTGCCAGCGGGCATTTCGGACAGGGGCCGATAATAAGTACCGGGGAGCTGTTTTTT
CASGHFGQGPIISTGELFF
>TRBV10-3|NA|NA|15|TRBJ2-2
TGTGCCATCAGTGAACGAGGGAGCCCTACCGGGGAGCTGTTTTTT
CAISERGSPTGELFF
>TRBV11-2|many|TRBD2|15|TRBJ2-7
TGTGCCAGCAGCTTTTCGGCTAGCGGGAGTTACGAGCAGTACTTC
CASSFSASGSYEQYF
>TRBV19|many|NA|17|TRBJ2-1
TGTGCCAGTAGTCGAGGGGGGTGGCAGATTCCAATTGGTGAGCAGTTCTTC
CASSRGGWQIPIGEQFF
>TRBV2|many|TRBD2|14|TRBJ2-7
TGTGCCAGCAGCGAGGGGCTAGCGGGAGCCGAGCAGTACTTC
CASSEGLAGAEQYF
>TRBV24-1|many|NA|14|TRBJ1-4
TGTGCCACCAGTGCCGGGGGCGCTAATGAAAAACTGTTTTTT
CATSAGGANEKLFF
>TRBV12-3/TRBV12-4|NA|NA|15|TRBJ2-7
TGTGCCAGCAGTTTAGGGCGTCGGCAGTCTATCGCGCAGTACTTC
CASSLGRRQSIAQYF
>TRBV15|many|NA|12|TRBJ1-6
TGTGCCACCAGCAGAGTGGATTCACCCCTCCACTTT
CATSRVDSPLHF
>TRBV7-9|many|NA|17|TRBJ1-3
TGTGCCAGCAGCCCCCAGGGAGGCAGGCCCTCTGGAAACACCATATATTTT
CASSPQGGRPSGNTIYF
>TRBV28|many|NA|16|TRBJ2-6
TGTGCCAGCAGTTCCGGACCAAGCTCTGGGGCCAACGTCCTGACTTTC
CASSSGPSSGANVLTF